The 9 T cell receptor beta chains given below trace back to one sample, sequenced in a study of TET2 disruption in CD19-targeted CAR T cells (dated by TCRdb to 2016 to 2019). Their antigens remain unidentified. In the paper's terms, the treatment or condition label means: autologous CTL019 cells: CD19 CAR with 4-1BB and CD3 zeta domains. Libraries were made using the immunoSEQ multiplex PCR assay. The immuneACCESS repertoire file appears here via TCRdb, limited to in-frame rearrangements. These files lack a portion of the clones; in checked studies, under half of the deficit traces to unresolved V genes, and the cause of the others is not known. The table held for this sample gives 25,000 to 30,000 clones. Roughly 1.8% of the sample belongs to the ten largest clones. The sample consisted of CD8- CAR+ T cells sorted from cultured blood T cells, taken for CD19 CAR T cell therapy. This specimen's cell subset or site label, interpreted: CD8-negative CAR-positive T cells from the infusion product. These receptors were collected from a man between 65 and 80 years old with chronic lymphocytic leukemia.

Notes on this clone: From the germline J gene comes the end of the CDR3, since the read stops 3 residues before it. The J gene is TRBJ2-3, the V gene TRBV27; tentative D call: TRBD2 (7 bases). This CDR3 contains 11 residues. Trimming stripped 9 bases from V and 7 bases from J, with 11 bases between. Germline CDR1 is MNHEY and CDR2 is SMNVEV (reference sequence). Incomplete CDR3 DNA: TGTGCCAGTAACGGGGGGCATACG. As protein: CASNGGHT. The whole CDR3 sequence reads CASNGGHTQYF.

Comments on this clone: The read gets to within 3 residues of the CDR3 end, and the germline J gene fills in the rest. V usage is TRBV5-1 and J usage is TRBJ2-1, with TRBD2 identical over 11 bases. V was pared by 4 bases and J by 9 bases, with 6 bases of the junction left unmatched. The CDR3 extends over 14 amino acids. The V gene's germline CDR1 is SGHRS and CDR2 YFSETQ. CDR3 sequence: CASSISGGAGEQFF. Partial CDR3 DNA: TGCGCCAGCAGCATTAGCGGGGGGGCCGGTGAG.

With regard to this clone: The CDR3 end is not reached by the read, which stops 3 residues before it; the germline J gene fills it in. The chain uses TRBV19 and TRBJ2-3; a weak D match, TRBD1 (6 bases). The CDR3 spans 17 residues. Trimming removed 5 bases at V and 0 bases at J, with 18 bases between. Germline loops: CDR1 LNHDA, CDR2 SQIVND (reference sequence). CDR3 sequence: CASSSRIGTLSTDTQYF. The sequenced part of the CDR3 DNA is TGTGCCAGTAGTTCTCGTATCGGGACACTGAGCACAGATACG.

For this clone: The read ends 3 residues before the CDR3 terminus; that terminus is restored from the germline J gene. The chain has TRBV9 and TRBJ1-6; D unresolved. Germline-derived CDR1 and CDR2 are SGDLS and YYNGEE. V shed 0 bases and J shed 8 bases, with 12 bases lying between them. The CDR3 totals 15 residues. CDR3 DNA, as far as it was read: TGTGCCAGCAGCGTAGGACCGGATGCGGATTCACCC. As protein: CASSVGPDADSP. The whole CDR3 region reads CASSVGPDADSPLHF.

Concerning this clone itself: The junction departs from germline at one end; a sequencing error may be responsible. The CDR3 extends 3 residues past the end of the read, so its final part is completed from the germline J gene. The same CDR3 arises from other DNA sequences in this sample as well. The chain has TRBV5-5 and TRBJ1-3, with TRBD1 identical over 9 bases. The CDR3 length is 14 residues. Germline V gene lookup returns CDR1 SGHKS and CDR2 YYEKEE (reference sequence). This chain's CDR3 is CASSLQGAGNTIYF. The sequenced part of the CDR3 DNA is TGTGCCAGCAGCTTACAGGGGGCTGGAAACACA.

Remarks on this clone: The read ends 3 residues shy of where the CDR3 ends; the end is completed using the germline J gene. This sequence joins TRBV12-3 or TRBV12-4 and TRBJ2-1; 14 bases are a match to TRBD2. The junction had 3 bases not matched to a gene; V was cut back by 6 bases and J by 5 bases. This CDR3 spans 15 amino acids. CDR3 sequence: CASRGLAGAHNEQFF. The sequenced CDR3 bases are TGTGCCAGCAGGGGACTAGCGGGGGCTCACAATGAG.

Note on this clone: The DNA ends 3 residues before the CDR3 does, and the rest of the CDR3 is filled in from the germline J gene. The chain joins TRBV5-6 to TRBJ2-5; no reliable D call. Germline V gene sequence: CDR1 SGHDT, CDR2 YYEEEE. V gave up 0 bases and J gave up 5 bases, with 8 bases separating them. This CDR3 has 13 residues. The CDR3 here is CASSLGSLETQYF. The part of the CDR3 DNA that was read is TGTGCCAGCAGCTTGGGTAGTTTGGAGACC.

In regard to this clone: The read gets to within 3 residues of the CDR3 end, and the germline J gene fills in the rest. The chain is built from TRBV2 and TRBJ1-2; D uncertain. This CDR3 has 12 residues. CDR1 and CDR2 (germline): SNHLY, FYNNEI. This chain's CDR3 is CASSAEVGEYTF. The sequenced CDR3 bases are TGTGCCAGCAGCGCCGAGGTCGGGGAA. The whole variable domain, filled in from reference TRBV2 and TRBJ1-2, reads EPEVTQTPSHQVTQMGQEVILRCVPISNHLYFYWYRQILGQKVEFLVSFYNNEISEKSEIFDDQFSVERPDGSNFTLKIRSTKLEDSAMYFCASSAEVGEYTFGSGTRLTVV.

CDR3 amino acids: CSVDRRGGGQYF. The DNA read from the CDR3 is TGCAGCGTTGATCGGAGGGGTGGTGGT. The gene calls are TRBV29-1 and TRBJ2-4, with a weak D call TRBD2 (6 bases). The read halts 3 residues ahead of the CDR3 end, with the missing end drawn from the germline J gene. Per germline, CDR1 SQVTM and CDR2 ANQGSEA. The CDR3 length is 12 residues.